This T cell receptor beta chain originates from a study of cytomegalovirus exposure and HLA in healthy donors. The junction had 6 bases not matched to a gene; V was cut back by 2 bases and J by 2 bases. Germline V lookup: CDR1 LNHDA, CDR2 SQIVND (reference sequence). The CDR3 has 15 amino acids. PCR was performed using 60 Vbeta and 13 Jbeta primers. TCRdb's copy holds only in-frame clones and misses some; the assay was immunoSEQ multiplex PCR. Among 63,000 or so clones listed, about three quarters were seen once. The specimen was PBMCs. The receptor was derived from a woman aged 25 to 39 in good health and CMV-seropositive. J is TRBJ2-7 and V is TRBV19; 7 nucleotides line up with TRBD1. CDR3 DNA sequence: TGTGCCAGTAGTATACCCTCCGGGACAGCCTACGAGCAGTACTTC. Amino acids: CASSIPSGTAYEQYF.